A selection of T cell receptor beta chains follows, all from one sample in a study of blood T cell repertoires in COVID-19. Libraries were prepared by immunoSEQ multiplex PCR; TCRdb keeps only in-frame clonotypes and omits some of them. The profile shows some 96,000 clones, just over 85% of them singletons. Sequences were obtained from peripheral blood. The source is a human donor in a cohort sampled during active COVID-19. The CDR3 runs from the conserved cysteine through the conserved F or W. A D gene is named only where the DNA matches it firmly. Not every row has a clone size; where given, it reads once, few, many or a size class.

v_gene	d_gene	abundance	j_gene	CDR3nt	CDR3aa
TRBV28	.	.	TRBJ1-5	TGTGCCAGCAGTTTATTTATGGGCGTTGGCAATCAGCCCCAGCATTTT	CASSLFMGVGNQPQHF
TRBV4-2	.	.	TRBJ2-7	TGTGCCAGCAGCCCATCGGGAGTTTGGAACGAGCAGTACTTC	CASSPSGVWNEQYF
TRBV10-1	TRBD2	.	TRBJ2-1	TGCGCCAGCAGTGAGTTTGAGGCTAGCGGGAGCGGGGAGCAGTTCTTC	CASSEFEASGSGEQFF
TRBV7-5	.	.	TRBJ1-6	TGTGCCAGAAGCTCCACCGGGACTCGAAATTCACCCCTCCACTTT	CARSSTGTRNSPLHF
TRBV30	.	.	TRBJ2-7	TGTGCCTGGAGCACCCGGGGGAGGCTTCCCTACGAGCAGTACTTC	CAWSTRGRLPYEQYF
TRBV4-1	.	.	TRBJ2-5	TGCGCCAGCAGCCAGGGATCTATGGCTAGCCTAGAGACCCAGTACTTC	CASSQGSMASLETQYF
TRBV15	TRBD2	.	TRBJ2-1	TGTGCCACCAGCAGAGTGCGAGCGGGAGTACAGCAGTTCTTC	CATSRVRAGVQQFF
TRBV7-9	TRBD1	.	TRBJ1-2	TGTGCCAGCAGCAAGACCGCTCCGGGACAGGGTATCGGCTACACCTTC	CASSKTAPGQGIGYTF
TRBV6-5	.	.	TRBJ1-6	TGTGCCAGCAGTTACTCGGACAGTGGTAATTCACCCCTCCACTTT	CASSYSDSGNSPLHF
TRBV28	TRBD1	.	TRBJ2-5	TGTGCCAGCAGCTCCATCCACTCGAGGGGGCTCCAAGAGACCCAGTACTTC	CASSSIHSRGLQETQYF
TRBV30	.	.	TRBJ2-7	TGTGCCTGGACCGCCCGTACCGGCGAGCAGTACTTC	CAWTARTGEQYF
TRBV6-5	TRBD1	.	TRBJ1-5	TGTGCCAGCAGCCAGACAGGGATTGGCAATCAGCCCCAGCATTTT	CASSQTGIGNQPQHF
TRBV9	TRBD2	.	TRBJ2-1	TGTGCCAGCAGCCCAGGGGGACTAGCCAACGCCAATGAGCAGTTCTTC	CASSPGGLANANEQFF
TRBV7-9	TRBD2	.	TRBJ2-5	TGTGCCAGCAGCTGGGCCGGGCGGGAGATACGGGAGACCCAGTACTTC	CASSWAGREIRETQYF
TRBV5-6	TRBD2	.	TRBJ2-3	TGTGCCAGCAGCTCTCGGACTAGCGGAGCTCGGCATACGCAGTATTTT	CASSSRTSGARHTQYF
TRBV14	.	many	TRBJ2-1	TGTGCCAGCAGCCAAGATCTAGGGGCCAATGAGCAGTTCTTC	CASSQDLGANEQFF
TRBV5-1	TRBD2	.	TRBJ2-3	TGCGCCAGCAGCGGCTGGACTAGCGGGAGCACAGATACGCAGTATTTT	CASSGWTSGSTDTQYF
TRBV18	TRBD1	.	TRBJ1-1	TGTGCCAGCTCACCAGCAGGGGGGAACACTGAAGCTTTCTTT	CASSPAGGNTEAFF
TRBV30	.	.	TRBJ2-7	TGTGCCTGGGCTAGGGGGTCGCTGATCTACGAGCAGTACTTC	CAWARGSLIYEQYF
TRBV18	.	once	TRBJ1-2	TGTGCCAGCTCAACGGGGGTTGGAAGGTATGGCTACACCTTC	CASSTGVGRYGYTF
TRBV25-1	TRBD2	.	TRBJ2-7	TGTGCCAGCAGTCGACTAGCGGGGATAAACTACGAGCAGTACTTC	CASSRLAGINYEQYF
TRBV21-1	.	.	TRBJ2-1	TGTGCCAGCAGCCCTCCCGACTCTGGCGGGGTGAGCTCCTACAATGAGCAGTTCTTC	CASSPPDSGGVSSYNEQFF
TRBV7-8	TRBD1	.	TRBJ1-2	TGTGCCAGCAGCCACAGGACAGGCCCCCATGGCTACACCTTC	CASSHRTGPHGYTF
TRBV7-8	TRBD2	.	TRBJ2-3	TGTGCCAGCAGCCTTGGACTAGCGGGAGCGGCGGATACGCAGTATTTT	CASSLGLAGAADTQYF
TRBV18	.	.	TRBJ2-5	TGTGCCAGCTCACCAGGGCTAGCGCAAGAGACCCAGTACTTC	CASSPGLAQETQYF
TRBV5-1	TRBD1	.	TRBJ1-1	TGCGCCAGCAGCCAACAGGGGGCTTTCACTGAAGCTTTCTTT	CASSQQGAFTEAFF
TRBV7-8	.	.	TRBJ1-4	TGTGCCAGCAGCCCTCCGGGGGGTTTGTATGAAAAACTGTTTTTT	CASSPPGGLYEKLFF
TRBV7-6	TRBD2	.	TRBJ2-2	TGTGCCAGCAGCTTACGCCGGGACTACTTCTCCGGGGAGCTGTTTTTT	CASSLRRDYFSGELFF
TRBV19	.	.	TRBJ1-1	TGTGCCAGTAGTATATGGGGGCTTGACACTGAAGCTTTCTTT	CASSIWGLDTEAFF
TRBV28	TRBD1	.	TRBJ2-5	TGTGCCAGCAGAGGCCCGGGACAGGGAGAGACCCAGTACTTC	CASRGPGQGETQYF
TRBV18	.	.	TRBJ2-2	TGTGCCAGCTCACCAACAGGGACCGGCACCGGGGAGCTGTTTTTT	CASSPTGTGTGELFF
TRBV5-1	TRBD1	.	TRBJ2-2	TGCGCCAGCAGCTCCGGACAGGGGGGAACCGGGGAGCTGTTTTTT	CASSSGQGGTGELFF
TRBV3-1/TRBV3-2	TRBD1	.	TRBJ1-5	TGTGCCAGCAGCCACACAGGGGGGGATCAGCCCCAGCATTTT	CASSHTGGDQPQHF
TRBV6-5	TRBD2	once	TRBJ2-7	TGTGCCAGCAGATCTAGCGGGAGCCCCTACGAGCAGTACTTC	CASRSSGSPYEQYF
TRBV20-1	.	.	TRBJ1-4	TGCAGTGGCAGACTTAATGAAAAACTGTTTTTT	CSGRLNEKLFF
TRBV7-2	.	.	TRBJ1-5	TGTGCCAGCAGCTTAAACCTAGTACAGGGCAGCCAGCCCCAGCATTTT	CASSLNLVQGSQPQHF
TRBV7-6	.	.	TRBJ2-7	TGTGCCAGCAGCCCCCGGGGAGGGACAGCGGGAGAAGAGCAGTACTTC	CASSPRGGTAGEEQYF
TRBV3-1/TRBV3-2	.	.	TRBJ2-5	TGTGCCAGCAGCCAAGTTTCACAACAGGCCTTGTGGACCCAGTACTTC	CASSQVSQQALWTQYF
TRBV27	TRBD2	.	TRBJ2-1	TGTGCCAGCAAAAGGACTAGCGGGATGAATGAGCAGTTCTTC	CASKRTSGMNEQFF
TRBV7-2	TRBD1	.	TRBJ2-7	TGTGCCAGCAGAGAGACAGGGGGCTCCTACGAGCAGTACTTC	CASRETGGSYEQYF
TRBV7-9	.	.	TRBJ1-1	TGTGCCAGCAGCCCTGACAGTTTGAACACTGAAGCTTTCTTT	CASSPDSLNTEAFF
TRBV9	TRBD1	.	TRBJ1-4	TGTGCCAGCAGCGTCTCACAGGGGACTAATGAAAAACTGTTTTTT	CASSVSQGTNEKLFF
TRBV10-3	TRBD2	once	TRBJ2-3	TGTGCCATCAGTGAGTCGGTAGCGGGTCTACCCACAGATACGCAGTATTTT	CAISESVAGLPTDTQYF
TRBV6-5	TRBD2	.	TRBJ2-3	TGTGCCAGCACTCCTAGCGGGAGTTTTACAGATACGCAGTATTTT	CASTPSGSFTDTQYF
TRBV9	.	.	TRBJ2-2	TGTGCCAGCAGCGTAGCCGGGATGAACACCGGGGAGCTGTTTTTT	CASSVAGMNTGELFF
TRBV2	.	.	TRBJ2-5	TGTGCCAGCCGTCGTCTGTCCGGGCAAGAGACCCAGTACTTC	CASRRLSGQETQYF
TRBV11-2	TRBD2	.	TRBJ2-1	TGTGCCAGCAGCTTTACTAGCGGCCACAATGAGCAGTTCTTC	CASSFTSGHNEQFF
TRBV7-2	.	.	TRBJ2-1	TGTGCCAGCAGCTTAGGGGGCCTAGCGAACTACAATGAGCAGTTCTTC	CASSLGGLANYNEQFF
TRBV7-9	.	.	TRBJ1-5	TGTGCCAGCAGCGCAGACAGCAGCTTCCAGCCCCAGCATTTT	CASSADSSFQPQHF
TRBV5-6	.	.	TRBJ2-5	TGTGCCAGCAGCCCGGGGGTTTCGGAGGAGACCCAGTACTTC	CASSPGVSEETQYF
TRBV12-3/TRBV12-4	.	few	TRBJ1-6	TGTGCCAGCAGTACGGGGGAACATTCACCCCTCCACTTT	CASSTGEHSPLHF
TRBV5-6	.	few	TRBJ2-1	TGTGCCAGCAGCTTGGAACCGAGCAATGAGCAGTTCTTC	CASSLEPSNEQFF
TRBV7-9	TRBD1	few	TRBJ2-1	TGTGCCCCCACCCCCGGGACAGGCCACAATGAGCAGTTCTTC	CAPTPGTGHNEQFF
TRBV3-1/TRBV3-2	.	few	TRBJ1-2	TGTGCCAGCAGCCAAGACCTCGGCTACACCTTC	CASSQDLGYTF
TRBV6-5	.	once	TRBJ1-6	TGTGCCAGCAGGCCGGACAGACCTAATTCACCCCTCCACTTT	CASRPDRPNSPLHF